The 28 T cell receptor beta chains below all came from one sample that was sequenced in a study of T cell changes during pregnancy in multiple sclerosis. Sequencing used immunoSEQ multiplex PCR; TCRdb keeps in-frame clones, though not all of them. In the table there are 90,000 or so clones, roughly nine tenths of which are singletons. Sample: peripheral blood, taken in the first trimester of pregnancy. These receptors were collected from a female donor with multiple sclerosis, enrolled in a pregnancy study.

This clone was seen only once. This chain connects TRBV5-1 to TRBJ2-4; tentative D call: TRBD1 (6 bases). With 4 bases removed from V and 2 bases from J, the gap between germline ends came to 13 bases. CDR3 size: 15 residues. Germline V gene data show CDR1 as SGHRS and CDR2 as YFSETQ. The CDR3 DNA sequence: TGCGCCAGCAGCACGCCGACAGGCCCCAAAAACATTCAGTACTTC. It yields the protein CASSTPTGPKNIQYF.

This clone was seen only once. This chain links TRBV15 with TRBJ2-7; D uncertain. CDR1 LNHNV and CDR2 YYDKDF come from the germline V gene (reference sequence). This CDR3 region has 13 residues. The ends were cut back, 3 bases at V and 2 bases at J, with 8 bases in the middle. The CDR3 here is CATSSRQAYEQYF. Here the CDR3 DNA reads TGTGCCACCAGCAGCCGACAAGCCTACGAGCAGTACTTC.

The chain is built from TRBV6-5 and TRBJ2-7, with 8 bases matching TRBD2. Per germline, CDR1 MNHEY and CDR2 SVGAGI. This CDR3 is built from 13 residues. V lost 10 bases to trimming and J lost 2 bases; unmatched junction nucleotides: 7. CDR3 nucleotides: TGTGCCACGAGGGCGGGGGGAGCCTACGAGCAGTACTTC. Translating gives CATRAGGAYEQYF.

This clone was counted once. V and J are TRBV4-1 and TRBJ2-6; D gene unclear. CDR3 length: 13 residues. Germline V gene lookup returns CDR1 MGHRA and CDR2 YSYEKL. V was clipped by 4 bases and J by 4 bases, with 5 bases between them. The CDR3 here is CASSLPGANVLTF. The CDR3, as DNA: TGCGCCAGCAGCCTCCCAGGGGCCAACGTCCTGACTTTC.

This chain connects TRBV11-2 to TRBJ2-1; D not resolved. V was pared by 5 bases and J by 10 bases, with 9 bases between. The CDR3 extends over 11 amino acids. CDR1 and CDR2 (germline): SGHAT, FQNNGV. In DNA form, the CDR3 reads TGTGCCAGCAGCCCGGGTGGAGAGCAGTTCTTC. Its translation: CASSPGGEQFF.

The V and J genes are TRBV7-2 and TRBJ1-2; tentatively, D is TRBD1 (5 bases). Between the trimmed V and J ends, which lost 3 bases and 8 bases, there was a span of 10 bases. Germline V gives CDR1 SGHTA, CDR2 FQGNSA. There are 12 residues in the CDR3. The CDR3: CASSFSGLGYTF. CDR3 nucleotides: TGTGCCAGCAGCTTCTCAGGGTTGGGCTACACCTTC.

This sequence joins TRBV14 and TRBJ2-7; the match to TRBD2 covers 8 bases. The CDR3 contains 15 residues. V shed 1 base and J 1 base; nucleotides not matched to a gene: 3. From germline, CDR1 is SGHDN and CDR2 FVKESK. The CDR3 protein is CASSQGSGGSYEQYF. CDR3 in DNA: TGTGCCAGCAGCCAAGGGAGCGGGGGTTCCTACGAGCAGTACTTC.

The chain links TRBV6-6 to TRBJ2-2; D might be TRBD1 (6 bases). V was trimmed by 4 bases and J by 5 bases, leaving 8 bases between them. The germline V gene encodes CDR1 MNHNY and CDR2 SVGAGI (reference sequence). The CDR3 has 13 residues. In nucleotides, the CDR3 is TGTGCCAGCAGTTGGGGACAAACCGGGGAGCTGTTTTTT. Amino acids: CASSWGQTGELFF.

The chain combines TRBV9 with TRBJ1-4; D ambiguous. The V gene lost 4 bases and the J gene lost 2 bases, with 12 bases spanning the gap. Per the germline V gene, CDR1 is SGDLS and CDR2 is YYNGEE. This CDR3 region has 15 residues. The DNA of the CDR3 is TGTGCCAGCAGCCCCGGGGAACTCACTAATGAAAAACTGTTTTTT. As protein: CASSPGELTNEKLFF.

The chain links TRBV27 to TRBJ2-7, with TRBD1 matching 10 bases. Looked up from germline, CDR1 is MNHEY and CDR2 is SMNVEV (reference sequence). J lost 3 bases, V lost 0 bases, and 5 bases had no gene match. There are 16 residues in the CDR3. The CDR3 DNA follows: TGTGCCAGCAGTTTATCGGGCGGGACAGGGGACTACGAGCAGTACTTC. Its translation is CASSLSGGTGDYEQYF.

The CDR3 DNA sequence: TGTGCCAGTTTGACCGGGAGAGTCAACACTGAAGCTTTCTTT. Protein sequence: CASLTGRVNTEAFF. The chain employs TRBV19 and TRBJ1-1; D is uncertain. Trimming cost V 8 bases and J 2 bases, with 15 bases left between them. Germline lookup yields CDR1 LNHDA and CDR2 SQIVND (reference sequence). This CDR3 spans 14 amino acids. The variable domain in full, with the rest retrieved from reference TRBV19 and TRBJ1-1, is DGGITQSPKYLFRKEGQNVTLSCEQNLNHDAMYWYRQDPGQGLRLIYYSQIVNDFQKGDIAEGYSVSREKKESFPLTVTSAQKNPTAFYLCASLTGRVNTEAFFGQGTRLTVV.

CDR3 bases: TGTGCCAGCTCACAGCAAAACTACGAGCAGTACTTC. It encodes CASSQQNYEQYF. The chain has TRBV18 and TRBJ2-7, with unresolved D. CDR1 and CDR2 (germline): KGHSH, LQKENI. Trimming took off 4 bases at V and 3 bases at J, with 7 bases between the two ends. The CDR3 runs 12 residues.

This rearrangement joins TRBV5-1 to TRBJ1-1, with 8 bases fitting TRBD1. J lost 4 bases, V lost 2 bases, and 7 bases had no gene match. Per the germline V gene, CDR1 is SGHRS and CDR2 is YFSETQ. The CDR3 is 15 amino acids. The CDR3 DNA reads TGCGCCAGCAGCTTTGCCCCAGGGGGCGGCACTGAAGCTTTCTTT. Its translation is CASSFAPGGGTEAFF.

The chain carries TRBV25-1 and TRBJ2-7; 9 bases map to TRBD2. In germline, CDR1 is MGHDK, CDR2 SYGVNS. The CDR3 length is 13 residues. V gave up 3 bases and J gave up 13 bases; unmatched junction bases: 10. The CDR3 DNA reads as TGTGCCAGCAGTGAGGGTCAAGCGGGAGGATCCTACTTC. Protein product: CASSEGQAGGSYF.

CDR3 in amino acids: CASSLGVGTGVNEQFF. In DNA form, the CDR3 reads TGTGCCAGCAGCTTAGGGGTCGGGACAGGGGTTAATGAGCAGTTCTTC. The V call is TRBV7-9, the J call TRBJ2-1, with 10 bases lining up with TRBD1. Germline V gene lookup returns CDR1 SEHNR and CDR2 FQNEAQ (reference sequence). The J segment lost 7 bases and the V segment lost 1 base, leaving 7 bases of the junction unmatched. The CDR3 sequence is 16 residues long.

The chain carries TRBV11-2 and TRBJ2-5; TRBD2 matches 10 bases. The CDR3 is 15 amino acids. Germline CDR1 and CDR2: SGHAT and FQNNGV. Trimming took 5 bases from V and 5 from J; bases not matched to a gene: 8. The CDR3 DNA is TGTGCCAGCAGCACCAGCGGGAGGGCCGGGGAGACCCAGTACTTC. Translating it yields CASSTSGRAGETQYF.

The chain employs TRBV5-1 and TRBJ1-1, with 8 bases lining up with TRBD1. The germline gives CDR1 SGHRS, CDR2 YFSETQ. The CDR3 runs 15 residues. J was trimmed by 1 base and V by 4 bases; bases with no gene match: 6. The CDR3 DNA follows: TGCGCCAGCAGCCCTACTGACAGGGGGAACACTGAAGCTTTCTTT. Translating it yields CASSPTDRGNTEAFF. Complete variable domain (other parts from reference TRBV5-1 and TRBJ1-1): KAGVTQTPRYLIKTRGQQVTLSCSPISGHRSVSWYQQTPGQGLQFLFEYFSETQRNKGNFPGRFSGRQFSNSRSEMNVSTLELGDSALYLCASSPTDRGNTEAFFGQGTRLTVV.

The chain is built from TRBV5-5 and TRBJ2-5, with no clear D. Trimming took 3 bases from V and 9 from J, leaving 21 bases between them. The CDR3 contains 15 residues. Per the germline V gene, CDR1 is SGHKS and CDR2 is YYEKEE (reference sequence). The CDR3 is CASSSAPAGLVPQYF. The CDR3 bases are TGTGCCAGCAGCTCTGCGCCGGCCGGGTTGGTGCCCCAGTACTTC.

V is TRBV15 and J is TRBJ2-7; TRBD2 matches 8 bases. The germline gives CDR1 LNHNV, CDR2 YYDKDF (reference sequence). With 5 bases clipped from V and 2 bases from J, the junction kept 8 bases outside the gene matches. The length of the CDR3 is 15 residues. The CDR3: CATSDPRRGAYEQYF. The DNA for the CDR3 is TGTGCCACCAGCGACCCTCGGCGGGGGGCCTACGAGCAGTACTTC. Full variable domain (outside the CDR3, taken from reference TRBV15 and TRBJ2-7): DAMVIQNPRYQVTQFGKPVTLSCSQTLNHNVMYWYQQKSSQAPKLLFHYYDKDFNNEADTPDNFQSRRPNTSFCFLDIRSPGLGDTAMYLCATSDPRRGAYEQYFGPGTRLTVT.

The chain has TRBV29-1 and TRBJ2-1, with 8 positions matching TRBD2. The CDR3 totals 17 residues. Germline CDR1 is SQVTM and CDR2 is ANQGSEA. V lost 4 bases to trimming and J lost 1 base; unmatched junction nucleotides: 12. Here the CDR3 DNA reads TGCAGCGTTGTATCGGGGGGGGACGGATTATCCTACAATGAGCAGTTCTTC. This translates into CSVVSGGDGLSYNEQFF.

The chain has TRBV28 and TRBJ1-3; D remains ambiguous. V shed 5 bases and J shed 2 bases, with 10 bases lying between them. Per the germline V gene, CDR1 is MDHEN and CDR2 is SYDVKM. The CDR3 consists of 14 residues. CDR3 sequence reads: CASSQRHTGNTIYF. CDR3 bases: TGTGCCAGCAGTCAGCGGCATACTGGAAACACCATATATTTT.

This chain connects TRBV9 to TRBJ2-1, with D tentatively TRBD1 (6 bases). Germline V lookup: CDR1 SGDLS, CDR2 YYNGEE. The CDR3 is 15 residues long. With 4 bases removed from V and 4 bases from J, the gap between germline ends came to 15 bases. CDR3 loop: CASSRWDTEYNEQFF. The CDR3 nucleotides are TGTGCCAGCAGCCGCTGGGACACTGAGTACAATGAGCAGTTCTTC.

A single count supports this clone. The chain joins TRBV7-2 to TRBJ1-2; the D is unclear. The CDR3 has 13 residues. CDR1 and CDR2 (germline): SGHTA, FQGNSA. V lost 1 base, J lost 4 bases, and 7 bases lay in between. CDR3 nucleotides: TGTGCCAGCAGCTTAGGAGGGATCTATGGCTACACCTTC. Its protein product is CASSLGGIYGYTF.

The rearrangement joins TRBV28 to TRBJ1-1; 11 nucleotides match TRBD1. The ends lost 8 bases at V and 4 bases at J; junction bases unmatched: 6. The CDR3 spans 14 residues. Germline CDR1 and CDR2: MDHEN and SYDVKM. Written as DNA, the CDR3 is TGTGCCAGCGGGACAGGGGGTAGGAGCACTGAAGCTTTCTTT. It codes for CASGTGGRSTEAFF.

This clone was detected once. This chain joins TRBV6-1 and TRBJ1-1; TRBD1 matches 10 bases. V dropped 6 bases and J dropped 7; count of bases not matched to a gene: 5. Germline CDR1 reads MNHNS; CDR2 reads SASEGT. The CDR3 is 13 residues long. CDR3 nucleotide sequence: TGTGCCAGCAGGCTGACAGGGGGCAGTGAAGCTTTCTTT. Amino acid sequence: CASRLTGGSEAFF.

The rearrangement links TRBV30 to TRBJ1-5; 8 nucleotides align to TRBD1. Unmatched junction bases numbered 7, after V lost 3 bases and J lost 6 bases. Looked up from germline, CDR1 is GTSNPN and CDR2 is SVGIG (reference sequence). CDR3 length: 14 amino acids. The CDR3 here is CAWSPYRGTQPQHF. In nucleotides, the CDR3 is TGTGCCTGGAGCCCCTACAGGGGGACTCAGCCCCAGCATTTT.

This chain joins TRBV5-1 and TRBJ1-1, with unresolved D. Per germline, CDR1 SGHRS and CDR2 YFSETQ. The CDR3 is made up of 12 amino acids. Trimming stripped 0 bases from V and 3 bases from J, with 3 bases between. DNA of the CDR3: TGCGCCAGCAGCTTGGCCGACACTGAAGCTTTCTTT. Translating gives CASSLADTEAFF.

A single count supports this clone. J is TRBJ2-3 and V is TRBV30, with 9 bases aligning to TRBD1. The J segment lost 0 bases and the V segment lost 1 base, leaving 2 bases of the junction unmatched. The CDR3 has 15 residues. CDR1 and CDR2 from the germline V gene are GTSNPN and SVGIG (reference sequence). The CDR3 sequence: CAWSAGTGSTDTQYF. CDR3 coding DNA: TGTGCCTGGAGTGCAGGGACAGGGAGCACAGATACGCAGTATTTT.